The present TCR beta chain was sequenced within a study of spatial heterogeneity in lung cancer. Whole-study context: Donors were under 90 untreated early-stage non-small cell lung cancer patients. Raw sequencing reads included, on average, more than eight appearances of each unique TCR and UMI combination.

Every TCR cDNA molecule bore its own unique molecular identifier. TCRdb redid the calling of the 5' RACE reads with MiXCR, one entry per CDR3 protein. The sample includes around 110,000 distinct CDR3 sequences, 12% of them seen just once. Findings of the study overall: Ubiquitous expanded tumor TCRs appeared in blood more at resection than follow-up.

Time point given: blood at routine non-recurrence follow-up after resection. The input material, whole RNA from tumor, nontumor lung or frozen PBMC, was sequenced unsorted. This clonotype was recorded many times. No antigen is known for it. This CDR3 comprises 14 residues. V lost 1 base to trimming and J lost 4 bases, with 7 bases between them. The germline CDR1 and CDR2 sequences are LGHDT and YNNKEL (reference sequence). The chain recombines TRBV3-1 with TRBJ1-4; TRBD1 is a possible D gene (5 bases). The sequence derives from a male donor with early-stage non-small cell lung cancer. The sample here was PBMCs, taken at follow-up. The DNA of the CDR3 is TGTGCCAGCAGCCAAGGACAGAATAATGAAAAACTGTTTTTT. Encoded protein: CASSQGQNNEKLFF.